This T cell receptor (beta chain) stems from a study of cytomegalovirus exposure and HLA in healthy donors. Study outcomes and limitations: In a later analysis, productive TCRs from donors in an Asian-associated ancestry cluster reportedly carried fewer N-insertions than the cohort mean.

The PCR employed 60 Vbeta primers together with 13 Jbeta primers. The protocol was immunoSEQ multiplex PCR, while the TCRdb copy is restricted to in-frame clones and leaves out a portion. Among around 170,000 clones listed, around three quarters were seen once. Points on this clone: As yet, its antigen is unknown.

Germline assignment: CDR1 LNHNV and CDR2 YYDKDF (reference sequence). The CDR3 length is 16 residues. Sequencing was performed on PBMCs. The receptor was derived from a man aged 35-49 years in good health and CMV-seronegative. The chain uses TRBV15 and TRBJ2-5; perhaps TRBD2 as D (6 bases). The J call is in doubt because the DNA end fits TRBJ2-7 better. The CDR3 spells CATSRDAVGSSYEQYF. The CDR3 DNA reads as TGTGCCACCAGCAGAGATGCCGTCGGGAGCTCCTACGAGCAGTACTTC.